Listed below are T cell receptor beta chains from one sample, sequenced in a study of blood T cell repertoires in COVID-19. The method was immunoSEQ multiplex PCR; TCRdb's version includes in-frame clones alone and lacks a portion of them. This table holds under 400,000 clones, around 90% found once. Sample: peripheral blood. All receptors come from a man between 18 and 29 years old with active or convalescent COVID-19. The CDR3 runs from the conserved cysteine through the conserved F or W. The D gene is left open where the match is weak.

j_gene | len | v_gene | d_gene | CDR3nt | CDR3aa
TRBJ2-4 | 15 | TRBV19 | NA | TGTGCCAGTAGTTCTCGAGATCTAGCCAAAAACATTCAGTACTTC | CASSSRDLAKNIQYF
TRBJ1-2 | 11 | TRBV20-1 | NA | TGCAGTGCTAGACAAGCCTATGGCTACACCTTC | CSARQAYGYTF
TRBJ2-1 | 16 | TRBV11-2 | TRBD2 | TGTGCCAGCAGCTTAGGCCGGCGGGAGACCCACAATGAGCAGTTCTTC | CASSLGRRETHNEQFF
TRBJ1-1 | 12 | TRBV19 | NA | TGTGCCTCCTATATTGGGAACACTGAAGCTTTCTTT | CASYIGNTEAFF
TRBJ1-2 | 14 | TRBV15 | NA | TGTGCCACCAGCAGAGCCAAGGAGTCGTATGGCTACACCTTC | CATSRAKESYGYTF
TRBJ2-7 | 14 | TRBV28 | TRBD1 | TGTGCCAGCAGGGGGACAGCTGCTTCCTACGAGCAGTACTTC | CASRGTAASYEQYF
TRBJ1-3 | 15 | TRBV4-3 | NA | TGCGCCAGCAGCCAAGATCCGGGGAGAGGAAACACCATATATTTT | CASSQDPGRGNTIYF
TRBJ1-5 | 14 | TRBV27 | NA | TGTGCCAGCAGAACAACCAGGAGCAATCAGCCCCAGCATTTT | CASRTTRSNQPQHF
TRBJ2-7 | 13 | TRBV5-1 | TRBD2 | TGCGCCAGCAGTAGGGCGGGGGACTCCGAGCAGTACTTC | CASSRAGDSEQYF
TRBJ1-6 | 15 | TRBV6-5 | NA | TGTGCCAGCAGCCGAGGACAGTTTAATAATTCACCCCTCCACTTT | CASSRGQFNNSPLHF
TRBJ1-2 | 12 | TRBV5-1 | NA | TGCGCCAGCAGCTTGAACAGGGTGGGCTACACCTTC | CASSLNRVGYTF
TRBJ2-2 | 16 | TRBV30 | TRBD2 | TGTGCCTGGAGTCACCTACTAGCGGGAGGGACCGGGGAGCTGTTTTTT | CAWSHLLAGGTGELFF
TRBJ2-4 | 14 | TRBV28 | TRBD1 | TGTGCCAGCAGTGTACAGGGGGCTTTCAACATTCAGTACTTC | CASSVQGAFNIQYF
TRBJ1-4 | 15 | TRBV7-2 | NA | TGTGCCAGCAGCTTGGGAGGGGGGGTTGGCGAAAAACTGTTTTTT | CASSLGGGVGEKLFF
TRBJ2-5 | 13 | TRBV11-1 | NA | TGTGCCAGCAGCTTCGGGAGTAGGGAGACCCAGTACTTC | CASSFGSRETQYF
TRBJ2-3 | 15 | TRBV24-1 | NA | TGTGCCACCAGTGTGGCGAGAGGGAGCACAGATACGCAGTATTTT | CATSVARGSTDTQYF
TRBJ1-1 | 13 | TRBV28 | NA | TGTGCCAGCAGTTTGGACTGGGGAACTGAAGCTTTCTTT | CASSLDWGTEAFF